This entry lists 12 T cell receptor beta chains sequenced from one sample in a study of cytomegalovirus exposure and HLA in healthy donors. The PCR made use of 60 Vbeta and 13 Jbeta primers. Profiling relied on immunoSEQ multiplex PCR, and the TCRdb table lists in-frame clones only, not all of them. This table has fewer than 200,000 clones, 65% to 70% appearing once. The sample comprised PBMCs. The receptors were gathered from a woman between 18 and 29 years old in good health and CMV-seropositive.

In its sample, this clone was seen a few times. The chain carries TRBV5-6 and TRBJ2-3; 11 bases are shared with TRBD2. Germline V lookup: CDR1 SGHDT, CDR2 YYEEEE. With V trimmed by 1 base and J by 1 base, 2 bases remained unmatched. The length of the CDR3 is 16 residues. For the CDR3, the DNA is TGTGCCAGCAGCTTGAGGACTAGCGGGCGCACAGATACGCAGTATTTT. As protein: CASSLRTSGRTDTQYF.

The chain has TRBV7-9 and TRBJ2-1; D is undetermined. The germline V gene has CDR1 SEHNR and CDR2 FQNEAQ (reference sequence). This CDR3 has 12 residues. With 6 bases removed from V and 5 bases from J, the gap between germline ends came to 8 bases. DNA of the CDR3: TGTGCCAGCAGTCAACAGAACAATGAGCAGTTCTTC. Protein: CASSQQNNEQFF.

V and J are TRBV6-5 and TRBJ2-5, with TRBD2 matching 13 bases. Germline-derived CDR1 and CDR2 are MNHEY and SVGAGI. The CDR3 contains 15 residues. V trimming: 1 base; J trimming: 9 bases; junction bases outside the gene matches: 5. DNA of the CDR3: TGTGCCAGCAGTTACTGGGGGACTAGCGGGGAGGCCCAGTACTTC. It yields the protein CASSYWGTSGEAQYF.

The rearrangement links TRBV5-1 to TRBJ2-7, with D unclear. CDR3 length: 13 residues. Trimming shortened V by 2 bases and J by 6 bases, and 12 bases separated the two germline ends. Germline CDR1 SGHRS, CDR2 YFSETQ. Written as DNA, the CDR3 is TGCGCCAGCAGCTTTGGTCCGGAGTTCGAGCAGTACTTC. It specifies CASSFGPEFEQYF.

This CDR3 is CASSRSGLYNEQFF. DNA for the CDR3: TGTGCCAGCAGTCGAAGCGGTCTATACAATGAGCAGTTCTTC. The chain is built from TRBV28 and TRBJ2-1; weak D call: TRBD2 (5 bases). There are 14 residues in the CDR3. Germline V lookup: CDR1 MDHEN, CDR2 SYDVKM. The V and J ends lost 5 bases and 4 bases respectively, with 12 bases between them.

The gene calls are TRBV30 and TRBJ2-7, with TRBD2 as a possible D gene (6 bases). Germline assignment: CDR1 GTSNPN and CDR2 SVGIG (reference sequence). The V end was cut by 5 bases, the J end by 4 bases, with 12 bases between. The CDR3 totals 12 residues. As DNA, the CDR3 is TGTGCCTGGGGGCGCGGGGCGTACGAGCAGTACTTC. Translation: CAWGRGAYEQYF.

The V call is TRBV5-1, the J call TRBJ1-1; TRBD1 aligns across 7 bases. Trimming at V came to 1 base and at J to 1 base, leaving 4 bases not matched to a gene. Germline V CDR1 and CDR2: SGHRS, YFSETQ. The CDR3 is made up of 15 amino acids. The chain's CDR3 is CASSLTGQENTEAFF. The CDR3 region has the DNA TGCGCCAGCAGCTTGACAGGACAGGAGAACACTGAAGCTTTCTTT. Drawing the rest from reference TRBV5-1 and TRBJ1-1, the complete variable domain is KAGVTQTPRYLIKTRGQQVTLSCSPISGHRSVSWYQQTPGQGLQFLFEYFSETQRNKGNFPGRFSGRQFSNSRSEMNVSTLELGDSALYLCASSLTGQENTEAFFGQGTRLTVV.

The gene calls are TRBV6-1 and TRBJ2-1, with 8 positions matching TRBD2. The V gene's germline CDR1 is MNHNS and CDR2 SASEGT. CDR3 length equals 15 residues. V was pared by 4 bases and J by 0 bases, with 2 bases of the junction left unmatched. The CDR3 nucleotides are TGTGCCAGCAGTGCCAGCGGGAGCTCCTACAATGAGCAGTTCTTC. It is translated as CASSASGSSYNEQFF.

This chain connects TRBV7-8 to TRBJ1-3; a weak D match, TRBD1 (5 bases). Germline CDR1 is SGHVS and CDR2 is FQNEAQ. The CDR3 runs 15 residues. The germline V and J ends were trimmed by 7 bases and 4 bases, with 17 bases remaining between them. The CDR3 sequence is CASIPDSFLGNTIYF. CDR3 DNA: TGTGCCAGCATTCCTGACAGCTTTCTGGGAAACACCATATATTTT. Looking up the rest from reference TRBV7-8 and TRBJ1-3 gives the full variable domain: GAGVSQSPRYKVAKRGQDVALRCDPISGHVSLFWYQQALGQGPEFLTYFQNEAQLDKSGLPSDRFFAERPEGSVSTLKIQRTQQEDSAVYLCASIPDSFLGNTIYFGEGSWLTVV.

The sample holds one count of this clone. The chain recombines TRBV4-2 with TRBJ2-7; the match to TRBD1 covers 10 bases. V was pared by 1 base and J by 3 bases, with 9 bases of the junction left unmatched. The CDR3 is 17 amino acids. CDR1 is LGHNA, CDR2 YNFKEQ, per germline. CDR3 bases: TGTGCCAGCAGCCAAGGAAAGGCGGGACAGGGGAACTACGAGCAGTACTTC. It yields the protein CASSQGKAGQGNYEQYF.

The chain joins TRBV29-1 to TRBJ2-3; D perhaps matches TRBD1 (6 bases). V lost 6 bases and J 5 bases, leaving 15 bases between the germline ends. This CDR3 spans 13 amino acids. Germline values: CDR1 SQVTM, CDR2 ANQGSEA. CDR3 nucleotide sequence: TGCAGCGTCGCTACAGGACAGCTAGATACGCAGTATTTT. This codes for CSVATGQLDTQYF.

The chain employs TRBV28 and TRBJ2-7; 9 nucleotides line up with TRBD2. Per germline, CDR1 MDHEN and CDR2 SYDVKM. The CDR3 runs 19 residues. V was clipped by 4 bases and J by 3 bases; unmatched bases: 19. In nucleotides, the CDR3 is TGTGCCAGCAGTTGTCCGAATCCTAAGGGGCTAGCGGGATGCTACGAGCAGTACTTC. This sequence encodes CASSCPNPKGLAGCYEQYF.